This is a list of T cell receptor beta chains from one sample in a study of identical twins. TCRdb called the 5' RACE reads again in MiXCR, with one record for every CDR3 protein. The sample gives more than 1.5 million distinct CDR3 sequences, 32% of which show up once; about 0.25% is in the top ten. Sequencing input: cord blood. Receptors originate from a newborn girl in good health. CDR3s include the opening cysteine and the closing phenylalanine or tryptophan. D genes are given only for firm matches. The size entry is marked missing in some rows and otherwise reads once, few, many or a size class.

d_call	v_call	clone_size	j_call	cdr3_nt	cdr3_aa
.	TRBV25-1	many	TRBJ2-1	TGTGCCAGCAGTGAAGGGTTCTTC	CASSEGFF
TRBD2	TRBV4-2	.	TRBJ2-1	TGTGCCAGTAGCCGAGAAGGACTAGCGGGGCCTTACAATGAGCAGTTCTTC	CASSREGLAGPYNEQFF
TRBD2	TRBV29-1	many	TRBJ2-5	TGCAGCGTTTCCGGGGGGGAACTACAGTACTTC	CSVSGGELQYF
TRBD1	TRBV7-2	few	TRBJ1-6	TGTGCCAGCAGCTATGGCGACAGGGAGGCCTTTAAAGGACTGAATTCACCCCTCCACTTT	CASSYGDREAFKGLNSPLHF
.	TRBV20-1	.	TRBJ2-5	TGCAGTGTTGTTCAGCCGTACAATGAGCAGTACTTC	CSVVQPYNEQYF
TRBD2	TRBV10-3	few	TRBJ2-7	TGTGCCGCCTTGACTAGCAGTTACGAGCAGTACTTC	CAALTSSYEQYF
.	TRBV2	.	TRBJ2-7	TGTGCCAGCAATCATATTGGGGAAACGGGCGAGCAGTACTTC	CASNHIGETGEQYF
.	TRBV4-1	.	TRBJ1-6	TGCGCCAGCAGCCGACATAATTCACCCCTCCACTTT	CASSRHNSPLHF
TRBD1	TRBV20-1	.	TRBJ2-5	TGCAGTGCTGCCGGGACAGGGGTGTTTAATGAGCAGTACTTC	CSAAGTGVFNEQYF
.	TRBV20-1	.	TRBJ1-4	TGCAGTGCTAGAGATAGAACAGGCCTTTCTGAAAAACTGTTTTTT	CSARDRTGLSEKLFF
.	TRBV3-1	.	TRBJ2-3	TGTGCCAGCAGCCAAATTTCTCCGTTAGCCTTCCGCACAGATACGCAGTATTTT	CASSQISPLAFRTDTQYF
.	TRBV3-1	many	TRBJ2-7	TGTGCCAGCAGCCAGTCCTACTACGAGCAGTACTTC	CASSQSYYEQYF
.	TRBV7-2	.	TRBJ2-6	TGTGCCAGCAGCTTATCGTACGGAACAATCTCTGGGGCCAACGTCCTGACTTTC	CASSLSYGTISGANVLTF
TRBD2	TRBV25-1	few	TRBJ2-3	TGTGCCAGCAGTGACGTTTTCCGGCGGGGGGGCTTAGCAGATACGCAGTATTTT	CASSDVFRRGGLADTQYF
TRBD2	TRBV5-4	.	TRBJ2-3	TGTGCCAGCAGCGTGGGACTAGCGGGGGGCGGTACGCAGTATTTT	CASSVGLAGGGTQYF
.	TRBV21-1	.	TRBJ1-2	TGTGCCAGCAGTCCCCATAGAGGGTATGGCTACACCTTC	CASSPHRGYGYTF
TRBD2	TRBV20-1	few	TRBJ2-3	TGCAGTGCTCAGCGGGGGGGTAAAGATACGCAGTATTTT	CSAQRGGKDTQYF
.	TRBV12-3/TRBV12-4	.	TRBJ1-6	TGTGCCAGCAGTTTTCAGGGGATTGGCTCCTATAATTCACCCCTCCACTTT	CASSFQGIGSYNSPLHF
TRBD2	TRBV7-2	few	TRBJ2-3	TGTGCCAGCAGCTTAGCCCCTAGCGGGAGGGCCACAGATACGCAGTATTTT	CASSLAPSGRATDTQYF
.	TRBV12-3/TRBV12-4	many	TRBJ1-4	TGTGCCAGCAGTTTGAGGGTTAATGAAAAACTGTTTTTT	CASSLRVNEKLFF
TRBD1	TRBV10-3	few	TRBJ1-2	TGTGCCATCAGTGAAGGGGACAGGGCCTATGGCTACACCTTC	CAISEGDRAYGYTF
TRBD2	TRBV20-1	.	TRBJ2-3	TGCAGTCCCGGACTAGCGGGCACAGATACGCAGTATTTT	CSPGLAGTDTQYF
TRBD2	TRBV27	few	TRBJ2-1	TGTGCCAGCAGTCCTCTTGGTAGCGGGAGCTACAATGAGCAGTTCTTC	CASSPLGSGSYNEQFF
.	TRBV7-9	few	TRBJ2-1	TGTGCCAGCAGCTTCGTAGCGTTCGGTGAGCAGTTCTTC	CASSFVAFGEQFF
.	TRBV27	.	TRBJ1-1	TGTGCCAGCAGTTTATCTCGAGGGATTGAAGCTTTCTTT	CASSLSRGIEAFF
.	TRBV6-5	.	TRBJ1-1	TGTGCCACCCGCGACAGCTTAGGTCTGAACACTGAAGCTTTCTTT	CATRDSLGLNTEAFF
TRBD2	TRBV12-3/TRBV12-4	few	TRBJ2-1	TGTGCCAGCACCCCAGCGGGGGGGCCAAAGAATGAGCAGTTCTTC	CASTPAGGPKNEQFF
.	TRBV12-3/TRBV12-4	few	TRBJ2-1	TGTGCCAGCAGCCCCTACTCGGACAATGAGCAGTTCTTC	CASSPYSDNEQFF
.	TRBV18	few	TRBJ2-1	TGTGCCAGCTCACCAGGGGGGCACTCCTACAATGAGCAGTTCTTC	CASSPGGHSYNEQFF
TRBD2	TRBV11-1	.	TRBJ2-7	TGTGCCAGCAGCTTAACGGTAGCGGGAGTTGAGCAGTACTTC	CASSLTVAGVEQYF
TRBD2	TRBV5-1	many	TRBJ2-1	TGCGCCAGCAGCTTGTGGGTAGCGGGACATAATCCTAAGATCAATGAGCAGTTCTTC	CASSLWVAGHNPKINEQFF
.	TRBV7-2	many	TRBJ2-7	TGTGCCAGCAGTCTAGCTTCTCCGTACGAGCAGTACTTC	CASSLASPYEQYF
.	TRBV20-1	.	TRBJ2-4	TGCAGTGCTAGAGATTCCCCTGGGGGGCTAGCCAAAAACATTCAGTACTTC	CSARDSPGGLAKNIQYF
.	TRBV18	few	TRBJ2-1	TGTGCCAGCTCACCACCCGGTAGTCTAGGCTTATACAATGAGCAGTTCTTC	CASSPPGSLGLYNEQFF
.	TRBV14	.	TRBJ2-1	TGTGCCAGCAGCCAAATTTACCCCGCCTACGAGCAGTTCTTC	CASSQIYPAYEQFF
.	TRBV2	.	TRBJ1-5	TGTGCCAGCAGTGGGGACTCAGGCGGCAATCAGCCCCAGCATTTT	CASSGDSGGNQPQHF
.	TRBV5-1	many	TRBJ2-5	TGCGCCAGCAGTCCCCTATGGACAGAGGAGACCCAGTACTTC	CASSPLWTEETQYF
.	TRBV20-1	few	TRBJ2-1	TGCAGTGCTAGATGGGGAGGCGACTACAATGAGCAGTTCTTC	CSARWGGDYNEQFF
TRBD2	TRBV7-2	.	TRBJ2-3	TGTGCCAGCAGCTTAAGAAGACTAGCGGGGGTCGCATACACAGATACGCAGTATTTT	CASSLRRLAGVAYTDTQYF
.	TRBV7-9	.	TRBJ1-1	TGTGCCAGCAGCAATTCAGGGGCTAGCAGGGCTGAAGCTTTCTTT	CASSNSGASRAEAFF
TRBD1	TRBV2	.	TRBJ2-7	TGTGCCAGCAGGGGGGACAGGGTGTACAATGAGCAGTACTTC	CASRGDRVYNEQYF
.	TRBV7-2	few	TRBJ1-5	TGTGCCAGCAGCTCAGGACGTCAGCCCCAGCATTTT	CASSSGRQPQHF
.	TRBV7-2	few	TRBJ1-2	TGTGCCAGCAGCTTAGCCGTCGGGACGTCTAACTATGGCTACACCTTC	CASSLAVGTSNYGYTF
TRBD2	TRBV25-1	few	TRBJ2-3	TGTGCCAGCACCCTAAAGGCTAGCGGGGGAACAGATACGCAGTATTTT	CASTLKASGGTDTQYF
.	TRBV12-3/TRBV12-4	many	TRBJ2-5	TGTGCCAGCAGTTTACGGGACACTACCCAAGAGACCCAGTACTTC	CASSLRDTTQETQYF
.	TRBV20-1	few	TRBJ2-1	TGCAGTGCTAGAGGGCGGAGCGCCTACAATGAGCAGTTCTTC	CSARGRSAYNEQFF